Listed below are T cell receptor beta chains from one sample, sequenced in a study of blood T cell repertoires in COVID-19. Repertoires were generated with immunoSEQ multiplex PCR, while TCRdb's copy carries only in-frame clones and drops some. Here the sample spans some 490,000 clones, 80% to 90% being singletons. Sequencing was performed on peripheral blood. These receptor sequences come from a human donor in a cohort sampled during active COVID-19. The CDR3 runs from the conserved cysteine through the conserved F or W. Each record gives: V gene, D gene, clone size, J gene, CDR3 DNA, CDR3 protein. A D gene is named only where the DNA matches it firmly. Size tells how often a clone was seen (once, few, many) or the class of an expanded clone, and some rows leave it out.

v_call: TRBV7-2
d_call: .
clone_size: .
j_call: TRBJ2-3
cdr3_nt: TGTGCCAGCAGCGCCCGAGGAGGGGAAGTAAGCACAGATACGCAGTATTTT
cdr3_aa: CASSARGGEVSTDTQYF

v_call: TRBV6-6
d_call: TRBD2
clone_size: .
j_call: TRBJ2-7
cdr3_nt: TGTGCCAGCAGTTATGGTACTAGCGGGACCTACGAGCAGTACTTC
cdr3_aa: CASSYGTSGTYEQYF

v_call: TRBV3-1/TRBV3-2
d_call: TRBD1
clone_size: .
j_call: TRBJ1-2
cdr3_nt: TGTGCCAGCAGCCAGCTTCGGGACAGGGGTAATAATGGCTACACCTTC
cdr3_aa: CASSQLRDRGNNGYTF

v_call: TRBV6-1
d_call: .
clone_size: .
j_call: TRBJ1-6
cdr3_nt: TGTGCCAGCAGTGAACTCTCCTATAATTCACCCCTCCACTTT
cdr3_aa: CASSELSYNSPLHF

v_call: TRBV19
d_call: .
clone_size: .
j_call: TRBJ1-2
cdr3_nt: TGTGCCAGTAGCTCCTACGGGGGGCCCCTTCTTAACTATGGCTACACCTTC
cdr3_aa: CASSSYGGPLLNYGYTF

v_call: TRBV7-2
d_call: TRBD1
clone_size: .
j_call: TRBJ1-3
cdr3_nt: TGTGCCAGCAGCTTAGGTGGCAGGGGGATAGCTGGAAACACCATATATTTT
cdr3_aa: CASSLGGRGIAGNTIYF

v_call: TRBV28
d_call: .
clone_size: once
j_call: TRBJ2-3
cdr3_nt: TGTGCCAGCAGTCCGAAACTAGTTTCCGGAACAGATACGCAGTATTTT
cdr3_aa: CASSPKLVSGTDTQYF

v_call: TRBV11-2
d_call: .
clone_size: .
j_call: TRBJ2-5
cdr3_nt: TGTGCCAGCAGCATACCAGGGGAGACCCAGTACTTC
cdr3_aa: CASSIPGETQYF

v_call: TRBV9
d_call: .
clone_size: once
j_call: TRBJ1-1
cdr3_nt: TGTGCCAGCAGCGTGAACAGGAACACTGAAGCTTTCTTT
cdr3_aa: CASSVNRNTEAFF

v_call: TRBV2
d_call: TRBD2
clone_size: once
j_call: TRBJ2-1
cdr3_nt: TGTGCCAGCAGTGGTTCTAGCGGGAGTGCGAGTGAGCAGTTCTTC
cdr3_aa: CASSGSSGSASEQFF

v_call: TRBV2
d_call: TRBD1
clone_size: .
j_call: TRBJ1-1
cdr3_nt: TGTGCCAGCAGTGAATGGGACAGGGTGCACACTGAAGCTTTCTTT
cdr3_aa: CASSEWDRVHTEAFF

v_call: TRBV7-9
d_call: .
clone_size: few
j_call: TRBJ2-1
cdr3_nt: TGTGCCAGCAGCCCCCCCTTTAATGAGCAGTTCTTC
cdr3_aa: CASSPPFNEQFF

v_call: TRBV15
d_call: TRBD1
clone_size: .
j_call: TRBJ2-5
cdr3_nt: TGTGCCACCAGCCGAAGGGGGCGCGTGGAGACCCAGTACTTC
cdr3_aa: CATSRRGRVETQYF

v_call: TRBV6-4
d_call: .
clone_size: .
j_call: TRBJ2-1
cdr3_nt: TGTGCCAGCAGGCAACAGGGGGGGTCCTACAATGAGCAGTTCTTC
cdr3_aa: CASRQQGGSYNEQFF

v_call: TRBV3-1/TRBV3-2
d_call: .
clone_size: .
j_call: TRBJ1-2
cdr3_nt: TGTGCCAGCAGCCTACAGGCCTCCTCCCCTATCGGCTACACCTTC
cdr3_aa: CASSLQASSPIGYTF

v_call: TRBV7-2
d_call: TRBD1
clone_size: .
j_call: TRBJ1-1
cdr3_nt: TGTGCCAGCAGCTGGGGACAGGGATCTGAAGCTTTCTTT
cdr3_aa: CASSWGQGSEAFF

v_call: TRBV19
d_call: .
clone_size: .
j_call: TRBJ1-5
cdr3_nt: TGTGCCAGTAGTATCACCCACGGGAATCAGCCCCAGCATTTT
cdr3_aa: CASSITHGNQPQHF

v_call: TRBV5-4
d_call: .
clone_size: .
j_call: TRBJ2-7
cdr3_nt: TGTGCCAGCAGCTTGCGACCGGCAGGGGAAGGCGAGCAGTACTTC
cdr3_aa: CASSLRPAGEGEQYF

v_call: TRBV27
d_call: TRBD1
clone_size: .
j_call: TRBJ1-6
cdr3_nt: TGTGCCAGTTCAGCCTCGACAGGGCTAAATTCACCCCTCCACTTT
cdr3_aa: CASSASTGLNSPLHF

v_call: TRBV5-1
d_call: TRBD1
clone_size: few
j_call: TRBJ1-5
cdr3_nt: TGCGCCAGCAGCTTGGAGGGACAGAACTATCAGCCCCAGCATTTT
cdr3_aa: CASSLEGQNYQPQHF

v_call: TRBV5-6
d_call: TRBD1
clone_size: .
j_call: TRBJ2-3
cdr3_nt: TGTGCCAGCAGCTCGCCCCTACAGGGGAAACCAGATACGCAGTATTTT
cdr3_aa: CASSSPLQGKPDTQYF

v_call: TRBV5-1
d_call: .
clone_size: .
j_call: TRBJ1-1
cdr3_nt: TGCGCCAGCAGCGGCCCCTTACAGGGGAACACTGAAGCTTTCTTT
cdr3_aa: CASSGPLQGNTEAFF

v_call: TRBV16
d_call: .
clone_size: .
j_call: TRBJ1-4
cdr3_nt: TGTGCCAGCAGCCAAATCCCAGGGTTAGAAAAACTGTTTTTT
cdr3_aa: CASSQIPGLEKLFF

v_call: TRBV12-3/TRBV12-4
d_call: .
clone_size: once
j_call: TRBJ1-3
cdr3_nt: TGTGCCAGCATCAGGACAGGAAACACCATATATTTT
cdr3_aa: CASIRTGNTIYF

v_call: TRBV4-1
d_call: TRBD2
clone_size: .
j_call: TRBJ2-1
cdr3_nt: TGCGCCAGCAGCGTGACTAGCGGGAGGGCAAGTGAGCAGTTCTTC
cdr3_aa: CASSVTSGRASEQFF

v_call: TRBV12-3/TRBV12-4
d_call: .
clone_size: .
j_call: TRBJ2-1
cdr3_nt: TGTGCCTCGAGGGCTGTCTACAATGAGCAGTTCTTC
cdr3_aa: CASRAVYNEQFF

v_call: TRBV7-3
d_call: TRBD1
clone_size: .
j_call: TRBJ2-3
cdr3_nt: TGTGCCAGCAGCTCCCCTCGACCGGGACAGGGCACAGATACGCAGTATTTT
cdr3_aa: CASSSPRPGQGTDTQYF

v_call: TRBV18
d_call: .
clone_size: .
j_call: TRBJ1-2
cdr3_nt: TGTGCCAGCTCACCACCGGAGGCAGGGACTGGATATGGCTACACCTTC
cdr3_aa: CASSPPEAGTGYGYTF

v_call: TRBV19
d_call: TRBD1
clone_size: .
j_call: TRBJ2-2
cdr3_nt: TGTGCCAGTAAGGGGACAGCGAACACCGGGGAGCTGTTTTTT
cdr3_aa: CASKGTANTGELFF

v_call: TRBV6-5
d_call: .
clone_size: .
j_call: TRBJ1-1
cdr3_nt: TGTGCCAGCAGTCTGGGCCTCGGGAACACTGAAGCTTTCTTT
cdr3_aa: CASSLGLGNTEAFF

v_call: TRBV6-2/TRBV6-3
d_call: TRBD1
clone_size: .
j_call: TRBJ2-7
cdr3_nt: TGTGCCAGCAGCTCCAGACAGGGGGGAGGCGAGCAGTACTTC
cdr3_aa: CASSSRQGGGEQYF

v_call: TRBV29-1
d_call: TRBD1
clone_size: .
j_call: TRBJ1-1
cdr3_nt: TGCAGCGTTGATAGGCGGGGGACAGGTGAAGCTTTCTTT
cdr3_aa: CSVDRRGTGEAFF

v_call: TRBV7-6
d_call: TRBD1
clone_size: .
j_call: TRBJ1-6
cdr3_nt: TGTGCCAGCAGCTTAAACGTCCCAGGGGGTAATTCACCCCTCCACTTT
cdr3_aa: CASSLNVPGGNSPLHF

v_call: TRBV9
d_call: .
clone_size: once
j_call: TRBJ2-3
cdr3_nt: TGTGCCAGCAGCGTAGACCTGAGATGGGGAGTTAGCACAGATACGCAGTATTTT
cdr3_aa: CASSVDLRWGVSTDTQYF

v_call: TRBV14
d_call: TRBD1
clone_size: .
j_call: TRBJ2-1
cdr3_nt: TGTGCCAGCAGCCTGGGGACAGGCTACTACAATGAGCAGTTCTTC
cdr3_aa: CASSLGTGYYNEQFF

v_call: TRBV5-1
d_call: TRBD1
clone_size: once
j_call: TRBJ2-1
cdr3_nt: TGCGCCAGCAGCTTGGACGGGACAGTTGGCGCGGAGCAGTTCTTC
cdr3_aa: CASSLDGTVGAEQFF

v_call: TRBV28
d_call: TRBD1
clone_size: once
j_call: TRBJ1-5
cdr3_nt: TGTGCCAGCACGACGCAGGGGGCCAATCAGCCCCAGCATTTT
cdr3_aa: CASTTQGANQPQHF

v_call: TRBV30
d_call: .
clone_size: .
j_call: TRBJ1-2
cdr3_nt: TGTGCCTGGAGTGTACCTGGGCAAGTAGGAGGCTACACCTTC
cdr3_aa: CAWSVPGQVGGYTF

v_call: TRBV18
d_call: TRBD2
clone_size: once
j_call: TRBJ2-2
cdr3_nt: TGTGCCAGCTCACCCATGGGACTAGCAACCGGGGAGCTGTTTTTT
cdr3_aa: CASSPMGLATGELFF

v_call: TRBV19
d_call: TRBD2
clone_size: .
j_call: TRBJ2-5
cdr3_nt: TGTGCCAGTAGTGCTAGCGGGAGCGGGGAGACCCAGTACTTC
cdr3_aa: CASSASGSGETQYF

v_call: TRBV11-2
d_call: .
clone_size: .
j_call: TRBJ2-7
cdr3_nt: TGTGCCAGCAGCTTAGATGTTGGAGCCGACTCCAGAGGTTACGAGCAGTACTTC
cdr3_aa: CASSLDVGADSRGYEQYF

v_call: TRBV27
d_call: .
clone_size: .
j_call: TRBJ1-1
cdr3_nt: TGTGCCAGCAGTTTATGGAGTAGTCCAAACACTGAAGCTTTCTTT
cdr3_aa: CASSLWSSPNTEAFF

v_call: TRBV30
d_call: TRBD1
clone_size: .
j_call: TRBJ2-7
cdr3_nt: TGTGCCTGGAGCGCCTCAGGGGGTGCCTACGAGCAGTACTTC
cdr3_aa: CAWSASGGAYEQYF